Sequencing of this T cell receptor beta chain was carried out in a study of blood T cell repertoires in COVID-19. For the study at large: Donors in the United States, Italy and Spain gave samples during acute or convalescent COVID-19. Nucleic acid was either cDNA or gDNA, and it came from T cells, B-cell-depleted T cells, or PBMCs.

Produced via immunoSEQ multiplex PCR; TCRdb's table is partial and in-frame only. The sample lists just over 300,000 clones; around 92% were seen once. The V and J ends lost 4 bases and 2 bases, in that order; junction bases with no gene match: 0. Germline loops: CDR1 SNHLY, CDR2 FYNNEI. The length of the CDR3 is 13 residues. Followed over time, Seattle patients had been enrolled while infection was active. This clonotype was sampled from a woman in her twenties or thirties with COVID-19, enrolled during active disease. The genes are TRBV2 and TRBJ1-2; 8 bases map to TRBD1. Input material: peripheral blood. CDR3 residues: CASSAGGNYGYTF. The DNA of the CDR3 is TGTGCCAGCAGTGCAGGGGGCAACTATGGCTACACCTTC.